This entry lists 26 T cell receptor beta chains sequenced from one sample in a study of CD8+ T cells in alopecia areata. Extracted RNA was reverse transcribed, and the resulting cDNA served as sequencing template. Sequencing was performed with immunoSEQ multiplex PCR; in TCRdb, only in-frame clones are kept and a portion is missing. In the table there are over 95,000 clones, around 38% of which are singletons. The sequenced sample was CD4+ T cells sorted from blood. The receptors originated from a human donor with alopecia areata.

This clone has only a few counts. The chain couples TRBV7-9 to TRBJ1-4, with D possibly TRBD1 on 6 matching bases. The ends were cut back, 10 bases at V and 5 bases at J, with 14 bases in the middle. This CDR3 has 13 amino acids. CDR1 is SEHNR, CDR2 FQNEAQ, per germline (reference sequence). This CDR3 reads CAIRGGTNEKLFF. CDR3 nucleotides: TGTGCCATAAGGGGGGGTACCAATGAAAAACTGTTTTTT.

This chain links TRBV19 with TRBJ2-6; the D call may be TRBD1 or TRBD2 (5 bases each). The V gene lost 7 bases and the J gene lost 0 bases, with 7 bases spanning the gap. This CDR3 is built from 14 residues. Germline V gives CDR1 LNHDA, CDR2 SQIVND (reference sequence). The CDR3 region is CASTGSSGANVLTF. The CDR3 DNA reads TGTGCCAGTACAGGGAGCTCTGGGGCCAACGTCCTGACTTTC.

This clone was counted a few times. The chain joins TRBV2 to TRBJ2-1, with a tentative D call TRBD2 (5 bases). Deletions cut 8 bases from V and 10 bases from J, with 12 bases between. Looked up from germline, CDR1 is SNHLY and CDR2 is FYNNEI. The CDR3 runs 11 residues. The CDR3 sequence is CASADEGEQFF. CDR3 nucleotides: TGTGCCAGCGCGGACGAGGGAGAGCAGTTCTTC.

About this clone: At one boundary the junction diverges from the germline segment, which might be a read error. The chain carries TRBV6-1 and TRBJ2-5; TRBD2 matches 10 bases. CDR1 is MNHNS, CDR2 SASEGT, per germline. CDR3 length: 15 residues. The CDR3: CATSLSSLAGAAQYF. The CDR3 nucleotides read TGTGCCACCAGTTTAAGCAGTCTAGCGGGAGCGGCCCAGTACTTC.

J is TRBJ1-1 and V is TRBV29-1, with D possibly being TRBD1 (6 bases). Germline CDR1 reads SQVTM; CDR2 reads ANQGSEA. Deletions cut 6 bases from V and 5 bases from J, with 16 bases between. This CDR3 has 13 residues. The CDR3 bases are TGCAGCGTCGAACGGGGGGCCGTGACTGAAGCTTTCTTT. Translation gives CSVERGAVTEAFF.

The V gene is TRBV7-3, the J gene TRBJ2-1; D ambiguous. Germline-derived CDR1 and CDR2 are SGHTA and FQGTGA. V was cut by 3 bases and J by 0 bases, with 9 bases left in between. This CDR3 spans 15 amino acids. For the CDR3, the DNA is TGTGCCAGCAGCTTGACGGCGGCCTCCTACAATGAGCAGTTCTTC. Translating gives CASSLTAASYNEQFF.

The V and J genes are TRBV7-2 and TRBJ1-2; weak D call: TRBD1 (6 bases). The CDR3 is 15 amino acids. Trimming took 0 bases from V and 8 from J, leaving 16 bases between them. Per germline, CDR1 SGHTA and CDR2 FQGNSA. Here the CDR3 DNA reads TGTGCCAGCAGCTTAGCTCCAGGGGCCATTGGGGGCTACACCTTC. This sequence encodes CASSLAPGAIGGYTF.

The V and J genes are TRBV15 and TRBJ1-1, with a possible D match to TRBD1 (5 bases). Germline V gene sequence: CDR1 LNHNV, CDR2 YYDKDF (reference sequence). The CDR3 is made up of 13 amino acids. V was trimmed by 4 bases and J by 2 bases, leaving 8 bases between them. The CDR3 DNA sequence: TGTGCCACCAGCACTAGGGGAAACACTGAAGCTTTCTTT. Translating it yields CATSTRGNTEAFF.

The sample holds a few counts of this clone. The chain has TRBV29-1 and TRBJ2-3; no clear D. The CDR3 contains 15 residues. CDR1 SQVTM and CDR2 ANQGSEA come from the germline V gene. Trimming shortened V by 2 bases and J by 2 bases, and 14 bases separated the two germline ends. CDR3 DNA: TGCAGCGTTGAACAGCTCAGATATTACACAGATACGCAGTATTTT. Translation: CSVEQLRYYTDTQYF.

In its sample, this clone was seen a few times. The J gene is TRBJ2-7, the V gene TRBV19, with TRBD1 matching 7 bases. Trimming at V came to 3 bases and at J to 1 base, leaving 3 bases not matched to a gene. Germline assignment: CDR1 LNHDA and CDR2 SQIVND (reference sequence). This CDR3 comprises 14 residues. The CDR3 region has the DNA TGTGCCAGTAGTATCCGGGACAGTTCCTACGAGCAGTACTTC. Protein sequence: CASSIRDSSYEQYF.

This clone occurred once. The rearrangement links TRBV27 to TRBJ2-7; possible D gene TRBD1, 6 bases. Trimming cost V 6 bases and J 2 bases, with 20 bases left between them. Per the germline V gene, CDR1 is MNHEY and CDR2 is SMNVEV (reference sequence). The CDR3 is made up of 16 amino acids. CDR3 residues: CASRGSIGTTTYEQYF. The CDR3 bases are TGTGCCAGCAGAGGAAGTATTGGGACAACCACCTACGAGCAGTACTTC.

The chain is built from TRBV19 and TRBJ2-1, with 8 bases fitting TRBD2. This CDR3 has 13 residues. CDR1 LNHDA and CDR2 SQIVND come from the germline V gene (reference sequence). The junction had 4 bases not matched to a gene; V was cut back by 6 bases and J by 6 bases. The CDR3 reads CASSGLAANEQFF. The CDR3 nucleotides are TGTGCCAGTAGCGGACTAGCAGCCAATGAGCAGTTCTTC.

This chain links TRBV27 with TRBJ1-6, with D maybe TRBD1 (6 bases). Germline values: CDR1 MNHEY, CDR2 SMNVEV (reference sequence). The length of the CDR3 is 13 residues. V gave up 5 bases and J gave up 13 bases, with 15 bases separating them. The CDR3 sequence: CASSEITGTPLHF. The CDR3 DNA reads as TGTGCCAGCAGTGAGATAACAGGGACCCCCCTCCACTTT.

This chain joins TRBV27 and TRBJ2-7, with D uncertain. Germline V gene data show CDR1 as MNHEY and CDR2 as SMNVEV (reference sequence). The length of the CDR3 is 12 residues. The V gene lost 8 bases and the J gene lost 7 bases, with 15 bases spanning the gap. The chain's CDR3 is CASLSKVGEQYF. DNA for the CDR3: TGTGCCAGCTTGTCGAAAGTGGGTGAGCAGTACTTC.

This clone was counted a single time. V and J are TRBV4-2 and TRBJ2-7, with D possibly being TRBD2 (5 bases). The V end was cut by 1 base, the J end by 5 bases, with 15 bases between. Germline lookup yields CDR1 LGHNA and CDR2 YNFKEQ. CDR3 size: 15 residues. The CDR3 loop reads CASSQGPGLGDEQYF. CDR3 nucleotides: TGTGCCAGCAGCCAAGGGCCGGGCCTCGGGGACGAGCAGTACTTC.

V usage is TRBV29-1 and J usage is TRBJ1-2; maybe TRBD1 (6 bases). This CDR3 is 13 amino acids long. Germline assignment: CDR1 SQVTM and CDR2 ANQGSEA. V lost 3 bases and J 4 bases, leaving 12 bases between the germline ends. The DNA for the CDR3 is TGCAGCGTTGAGCCCAGGGGCGTCTATGGCTACACCTTC. It specifies CSVEPRGVYGYTF.

The chain recombines TRBV4-1 with TRBJ2-6; D not certain. The germline gives CDR1 MGHRA, CDR2 YSYEKL. This CDR3 is 14 amino acids long. Trimming removed 3 bases at V and 1 base at J, with 4 bases between. CDR3 coding DNA: TGCGCCAGCAGCCAGATATCTGGGGCCAACGTCCTGACTTTC. Encoded protein: CASSQISGANVLTF.

V is TRBV5-4 and J is TRBJ2-5; D is possibly TRBD1 (5 bases). The V gene lost 0 bases and the J gene lost 9 bases, with 15 bases spanning the gap. The CDR3 is 14 amino acids. Germline CDR1 is SGHNT and CDR2 is YYREEE (reference sequence). The CDR3 DNA reads as TGTGCCAGCAGCTTGGAGGGGTCGTCGCGGTCCCAGTACTTC. Its protein product is CASSLEGSSRSQYF.

This clone was seen only once. J is TRBJ2-1 and V is TRBV6-1; 7 bases fit TRBD2. The CDR3 spans 14 residues. V lost 4 bases, J lost 6 bases, and 6 bases stayed unmatched. Germline V gene data show CDR1 as MNHNS and CDR2 as SASEGT. CDR3 residues: CASSGILAVNEQFF. The CDR3 nucleotides read TGTGCCAGCAGTGGTATTCTAGCGGTCAATGAGCAGTTCTTC.

The CDR3 region has the DNA TGCGCCAGCAGCCAAGATCATCGGACAGGGGGAAACACCTTC. Translating it yields CASSQDHRTGGNTF. V and J are TRBV4-3 and TRBJ1-2; TRBD1 agrees at 10 bases. CDR3 length: 14 amino acids. V lost 0 bases, J lost 12 bases, and 7 bases stayed unmatched. CDR1 and CDR2 from the germline V gene are LGHNA and YSLEER.

There are a few counts of this clone. The genes are TRBV7-2 and TRBJ2-1; D ambiguous. V was trimmed by 5 bases and J by 8 bases, leaving 13 bases between them. Germline V gives CDR1 SGHTA, CDR2 FQGNSA. This CDR3 contains 13 residues. The CDR3 region has the DNA TGTGCCAGCAGCCTGACTGTCCGGCATGAGCAGTTCTTC. This sequence encodes CASSLTVRHEQFF.

This clone was detected a few times. This chain links TRBV29-1 with TRBJ2-2; 9 bases agree with TRBD2. The CDR3 is 14 residues long. The junction had 4 bases not matched to a gene; V was cut back by 4 bases and J by 4 bases. Germline CDR1 is SQVTM and CDR2 is ANQGSEA. CDR3 sequence: CSVVAGVPTGELFF. Here the CDR3 DNA reads TGCAGCGTTGTAGCGGGGGTCCCCACCGGGGAGCTGTTTTTT.

This rearrangement joins TRBV7-9 to TRBJ1-1, with D possibly matching TRBD1 (6 bases). Germline V gives CDR1 SEHNR, CDR2 FQNEAQ (reference sequence). The CDR3 spans 16 residues. Trimming stripped 4 bases from V and 4 bases from J, with 19 bases between. The CDR3: CASSSRTAVPTTEAFF. The CDR3 nucleotides are TGTGCCAGCAGCTCCCGGACAGCCGTCCCGACCACTGAAGCTTTCTTT.

This clone came up a few times. The chain recombines TRBV10-3 with TRBJ2-5; D gene uncertain. There are 12 residues in the CDR3. Germline lookup yields CDR1 ENHRY and CDR2 SYGVKD. The V end lost 10 bases, the J end lost 0 bases, and 9 bases lay between the germline ends. The CDR3 DNA is TGTGCCAGTGGACGGCACCAAGAGACCCAGTACTTC. It is translated as CASGRHQETQYF.

This chain connects TRBV7-2 to TRBJ1-2; D remains ambiguous. The germline gives CDR1 SGHTA, CDR2 FQGNSA. Trimming removed 4 bases at V and 6 bases at J, with 12 bases between. The length of the CDR3 is 13 residues. CDR3 sequence reads: CASSSTGGNGYTF. The CDR3 nucleotides read TGTGCCAGCAGCTCGACCGGAGGGAATGGCTACACCTTC.

This clone was picked up a small number of times. This rearrangement joins TRBV5-1 to TRBJ2-1; D is uncertain. Germline V lookup: CDR1 SGHRS, CDR2 YFSETQ. The CDR3 covers 17 residues. Trimming left V 4 bases short and J 7 bases short, with 24 bases between. The CDR3 bases are TGCGCCAGCAGCGTTGGTCTCGAAGGGAATCCCGTGAATGAGCAGTTCTTC. This gives the protein CASSVGLEGNPVNEQFF.